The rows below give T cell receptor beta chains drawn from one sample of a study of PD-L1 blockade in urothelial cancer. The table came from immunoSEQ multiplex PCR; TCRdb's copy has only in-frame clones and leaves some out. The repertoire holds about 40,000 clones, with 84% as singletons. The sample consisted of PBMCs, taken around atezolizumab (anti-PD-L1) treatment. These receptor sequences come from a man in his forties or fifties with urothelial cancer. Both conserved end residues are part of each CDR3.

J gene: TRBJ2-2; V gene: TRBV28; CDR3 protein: CASSHPTKRDPPGGHTGELFF
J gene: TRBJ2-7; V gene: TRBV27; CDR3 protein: CASSSSVLYEQYF
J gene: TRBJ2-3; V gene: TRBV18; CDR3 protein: CASSPNRDTQYF
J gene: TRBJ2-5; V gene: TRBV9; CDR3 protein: CASSSRYSAQETQYF
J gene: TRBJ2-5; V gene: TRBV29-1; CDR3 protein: CSVDPTSGETQYF
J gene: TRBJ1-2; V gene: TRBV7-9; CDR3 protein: CASVGDTFDYGYTF
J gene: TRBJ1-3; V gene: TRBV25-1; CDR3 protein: CASRNSGGLGNTIYF
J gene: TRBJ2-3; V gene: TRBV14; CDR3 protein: CASSQDWRYTDTQYF
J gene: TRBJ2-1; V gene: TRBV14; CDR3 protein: CASSQVAGLAGGFEQFF
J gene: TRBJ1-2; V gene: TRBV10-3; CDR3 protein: CAIRRDRANYGYTF
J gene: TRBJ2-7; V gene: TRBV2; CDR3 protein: CASSERGFNEQYF
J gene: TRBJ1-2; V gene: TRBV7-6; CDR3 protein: CASSLSDRASYTF
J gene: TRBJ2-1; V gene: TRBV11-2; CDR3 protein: CASSRISGNEQFF
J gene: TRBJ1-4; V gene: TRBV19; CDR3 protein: CASSRIQGTNEKLFF
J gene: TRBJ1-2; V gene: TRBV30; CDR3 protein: CAWTDLGFMGGYTF
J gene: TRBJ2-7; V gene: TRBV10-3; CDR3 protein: CAISEREALYF
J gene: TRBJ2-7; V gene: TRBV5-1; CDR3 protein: CASSLYGGSAEQYF
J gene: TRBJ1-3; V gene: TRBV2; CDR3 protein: CASSATGGSGNTIYF
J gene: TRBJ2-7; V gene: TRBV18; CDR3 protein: CASSPTPVGSGYEQYF
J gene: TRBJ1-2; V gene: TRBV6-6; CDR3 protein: CASSLRGYGYTF
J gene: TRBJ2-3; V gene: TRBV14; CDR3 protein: CASSRVGLAGGDTQYF